Following are 29 T cell receptor beta chains from one sample sequenced in a study of T cell changes during pregnancy in multiple sclerosis (dated by TCRdb to the late 2010s). Libraries were prepared through the immunoSEQ multiplex PCR assay. Not all clones reach the TCRdb copy of this immuneACCESS table, which keeps in-frame sequences only. Checked studies attribute under half of the gap to unresolved V genes and leave the rest unexplained. Across this sample there are about 38,000 clones, with around 92% seen only once. The leading ten clones occupy about 8% of the sample. The sequencing used CD8+ T cells from peripheral blood mononuclear cells, collected in the third trimester of pregnancy. These receptors came from a female donor with multiple sclerosis, enrolled in a pregnancy study.

J is TRBJ2-7 and V is TRBV6-5; 11 bases match TRBD1. V gave up 2 bases and J gave up 2 bases; unmatched junction bases: 5. Germline assignment: CDR1 MNHEY and CDR2 SVGAGI. The CDR3 runs to 16 residues. The CDR3 here is CASSYRGTGGTYEQYF. The CDR3 coding sequence is TGTGCCAGCAGTTACAGGGGGACAGGGGGAACCTACGAGCAGTACTTC.

The chain employs TRBV13 and TRBJ2-1; the D is unclear. CDR3 size: 12 residues. V was pared by 0 bases and J by 9 bases, with 6 bases between. The germline CDR1 and CDR2 sequences are PRHDT and FYEKMQ (reference sequence). The CDR3 DNA reads as TGTGCCAGCAGCTTAGGCCCGGTTGAGCAGTTCTTC. Its protein product is CASSLGPVEQFF. Full variable domain (missing parts from reference TRBV13 and TRBJ2-1): AAGVIQSPRHLIKEKRETATLKCYPIPRHDTVYWYQQGPGQDPQFLISFYEKMQSDKGSIPDRFSAQQFSDYHSELNMSSLELGDSALYFCASSLGPVEQFFGPGTRLTVL.

The chain combines TRBV28 with TRBJ2-1; weak D call: TRBD1 (6 bases). The CDR3 extends over 12 amino acids. In germline, CDR1 is MDHEN, CDR2 SYDVKM. Trimming left V 5 bases short and J 7 bases short, with 9 bases between. Here the CDR3 reads CASSLRGNEQFF. For the CDR3, the DNA is TGTGCCAGCAGTCTCAGGGGAAATGAGCAGTTCTTC. Variable domain in full (rest from reference TRBV28 and TRBJ2-1): DVKVTQSSRYLVKRTGEKVFLECVQDMDHENMFWYRQDPGLGLRLIYFSYDVKMKEKGDIPEGYSVSREKKERFSLILESASTNQTSMYLCASSLRGNEQFFGPGTRLTVL.

The table lists this clone with a count of one. The rearrangement links TRBV4-1 to TRBJ1-4; TRBD1 matches 8 bases. The germline CDR1 and CDR2 sequences are MGHRA and YSYEKL. The CDR3 has 16 amino acids. The junction had 4 bases not matched to a gene; V was cut back by 0 bases and J by 4 bases. The CDR3 nucleotides are TGCGCCAGCAGCCAAGATGGAGACAGGGGTAATGAAAAACTGTTTTTT. Protein sequence: CASSQDGDRGNEKLFF.

The chain uses TRBV5-1 and TRBJ1-1, with unresolved D. Germline lookup yields CDR1 SGHRS and CDR2 YFSETQ. The V gene lost 4 bases and the J gene lost 1 base, with 14 bases spanning the gap. CDR3 size: 15 residues. CDR3 region: CASSRAPEENTEAFF. CDR3 bases: TGCGCCAGCAGCCGGGCCCCGGAGGAGAACACTGAAGCTTTCTTT.

V and J are TRBV2 and TRBJ2-3; perhaps TRBD2 as D (7 bases). The V end was cut by 7 bases, the J end by 7 bases, with 12 bases between. Looked up from germline, CDR1 is SNHLY and CDR2 is FYNNEI. The CDR3 runs 12 residues. DNA for the CDR3: TGTGCCAGCAAGGCGGGGGACAATACGCAGTATTTT. It specifies CASKAGDNTQYF.

J is TRBJ2-7 and V is TRBV4-1; D unclear. Germline CDR1 reads MGHRA; CDR2 reads YSYEKL. The length of the CDR3 is 13 residues. Trimming removed 0 bases from V and 5 bases from J, with 8 bases in between. The CDR3 loop is CASSQDTSDEQYF. Here the CDR3 DNA reads TGCGCCAGCAGCCAAGATACGAGTGACGAGCAGTACTTC.

The genes are TRBV2 and TRBJ1-1, with TRBD1 as a possible D gene (5 bases). Germline assignment: CDR1 SNHLY and CDR2 FYNNEI. The CDR3 totals 14 residues. V was cut by 5 bases and J by 4 bases, with 14 bases left in between. The CDR3 nucleotides read TGTGCCAGCAGTCCCCCCCGGGGGATCACTGAAGCTTTCTTT. Protein sequence: CASSPPRGITEAFF.

This chain connects TRBV7-3 to TRBJ2-2, with 7 bases that match TRBD1. Trimming cost V 8 bases and J 3 bases; bases outside gene matches: 6. The germline gives CDR1 SGHTA, CDR2 FQGTGA. The CDR3 runs 14 residues. CDR3 DNA sequence: TGTGCCAGCTCGGACAGGCCATACACCGGGGAGCTGTTTTTT. Amino acids: CASSDRPYTGELFF. Looking up the rest from reference TRBV7-3 and TRBJ2-2 gives the full variable domain: GAGVSQTPSNKVTEKGKYVELRCDPISGHTALYWYRQSLGQGPEFLIYFQGTGAADDSGLPNDRFFAVRPEGSVSTLKIQRTERGDSAVYLCASSDRPYTGELFFGEGSRLTVL.

V is TRBV11-2 and J is TRBJ2-1; possible D gene TRBD2, 6 bases. Germline V gene sequence: CDR1 SGHAT, CDR2 FQNNGV. The CDR3 spans 18 residues. The V gene lost 4 bases and the J gene lost 5 bases, with 24 bases spanning the gap. CDR3 region: CASSSHTQAAGSDNEQFF. CDR3 bases: TGTGCCAGCAGCTCCCATACCCAAGCCGCGGGGTCAGACAATGAGCAGTTCTTC. Full variable domain (outside the CDR3, taken from reference TRBV11-2 and TRBJ2-1): EAGVAQSPRYKIIEKRQSVAFWCNPISGHATLYWYQQILGQGPKLLIQFQNNGVVDDSQLPKDRFSAERLKGVDSTLKIQPAKLEDSAVYLCASSSHTQAAGSDNEQFFGPGTRLTVL.

The CDR3 is CASSQDPRGRGTEAFF. The CDR3 DNA reads TGCGCCAGCAGCCAAGATCCACGCGGGAGGGGAACTGAAGCTTTCTTT. The chain combines TRBV4-1 with TRBJ1-1, with a tentative D call TRBD1 (5 bases). The CDR3 spans 16 residues. V was shortened by 0 bases and J by 5 bases, with 16 bases between the two germline ends. Germline V lookup: CDR1 MGHRA, CDR2 YSYEKL.

The rearrangement links TRBV27 to TRBJ1-1, with 9 bases matching TRBD1. This CDR3 comprises 16 residues. Germline V gene sequence: CDR1 MNHEY, CDR2 SMNVEV (reference sequence). V shed 4 bases, J shed 2 bases, and the junction held 8 bases outside the gene matches. Here the CDR3 DNA reads TGTGCCAGCAGTTCAGGACAGGGGATGGTTAACACTGAAGCTTTCTTT. It encodes CASSSGQGMVNTEAFF.

The chain couples TRBV13 to TRBJ1-2, with TRBD1 matching 11 bases. The germline V gene encodes CDR1 PRHDT and CDR2 FYEKMQ (reference sequence). The CDR3 loop spans 16 amino acids. V shed 5 bases and J 8 bases; nucleotides not matched to a gene: 13. Here the CDR3 reads CASSRGGQGVLDGYTF. For the CDR3, the DNA is TGTGCCAGCAGCCGCGGGGGACAGGGGGTTCTCGACGGCTACACCTTC.

The chain has TRBV23-1 and TRBJ1-5; TRBD1 is a possible D gene (5 bases). TRBV23-1 is reported as an ORF; its role is uncertain. Deletions cut 2 bases from V and 1 base from J, with 15 bases between. The CDR3 loop spans 17 amino acids. This CDR3 reads CASSQMGPKESNQPQHF. DNA for the CDR3: TGCGCCAGCAGTCAAATGGGGCCTAAAGAAAGCAATCAGCCCCAGCATTTT.

This chain joins TRBV9 and TRBJ1-5, with D possibly matching TRBD1 (6 bases). Germline CDR1 reads SGDLS; CDR2 reads YYNGEE. The length of the CDR3 is 14 residues. Between the trimmed V and J ends, which lost 6 bases and 3 bases, there was a span of 13 bases. CDR3 sequence (DNA): TGTGCCAGCAACGGGGGGGCGATCAATCAGCCCCAGCATTTT. Its protein product is CASNGGAINQPQHF.

The rearrangement uses TRBV10-3 and TRBJ2-5; no clear D. This CDR3 region has 13 residues. From germline, CDR1 is ENHRY and CDR2 SYGVKD. The germline V and J ends were trimmed by 2 bases and 2 bases, with 6 bases remaining between them. DNA of the CDR3: TGTGCCATCAGTGAGGAACTGCAAGAGACCCAGTACTTC. This gives the protein CAISEELQETQYF.

The count of this clone is one. The chain joins TRBV7-3 to TRBJ2-1, with 8 bases that match TRBD2. The CDR3 covers 16 residues. Germline V gives CDR1 SGHTA, CDR2 FQGTGA. With V trimmed by 8 bases and J by 7 bases, 16 bases remained unmatched. The CDR3 nucleotides read TGTGCCAGCTCCTTAGGACCGGGGGGGCCTCATAATGAGCAGTTCTTC. It is translated as CASSLGPGGPHNEQFF.

The V gene is TRBV7-8, the J gene TRBJ1-4; possibly TRBD1 for D (6 bases). Germline CDR1 is SGHVS and CDR2 is FQNEAQ. This CDR3 contains 16 residues. The V end lost 1 base, the J end lost 4 bases, and 13 bases lay between the germline ends. The CDR3 DNA follows: TGTGCCAGCAGCTTAGAGGTGGGACAACTTAATGAAAAACTGTTTTTT. It yields the protein CASSLEVGQLNEKLFF.

The V call is TRBV7-3, the J call TRBJ2-5, with D uncertain. V lost 3 bases, J lost 4 bases, and 6 bases lay in between. The CDR3 runs 12 residues. The germline CDR1 and CDR2 sequences are SGHTA and FQGTGA. The CDR3 region is CASSFGGETQYF. CDR3 bases: TGTGCCAGCAGCTTTGGCGGAGAGACCCAGTACTTC.

This clone was seen only once. The same CDR3 can be traced to other DNA sequences in this sample. V and J are TRBV6-4 and TRBJ2-5, with D possibly TRBD2 on 5 matching bases. CDR1 is MRHNA, CDR2 SNTAGT, per germline. The CDR3 extends over 10 amino acids. Trimming removed 8 bases at V and 5 bases at J, with 6 bases between. CDR3 sequence: CASRGETQYF. The DNA of the CDR3 is TGTGCCAGCCGAGGGGAGACCCAGTACTTC.

V gene TRBV11-2 combines with J gene TRBJ1-2; D gene uncertain. Trimming removed 2 bases from V and 5 bases from J, with 12 bases in between. Germline V CDR1 and CDR2: SGHAT, FQNNGV. The CDR3 runs 14 residues. In DNA, the CDR3 is TGTGCCAGCAGCTTATTAAGAGGGCCTTATGGCTACACCTTC. It is translated as CASSLLRGPYGYTF.

This rearrangement joins TRBV7-4 to TRBJ1-5; 9 bases match TRBD1. The V gene end was trimmed by 4 bases and the J gene end by 7 bases; junction bases not matched to a gene: 8. This CDR3 comprises 15 residues. Germline assignment: CDR1 SGHVT and CDR2 SQSDAQ. The CDR3 loop is CASSSSTGGRQPQHF. The CDR3 DNA sequence: TGTGCCAGCAGCTCCTCGACAGGGGGGCGCCAGCCCCAGCATTTT. The full variable domain, with the rest looked up from reference TRBV7-4 and TRBJ1-5, is GAGVSQSPRYKVAKRGRDVALRCDSISGHVTLYWYRQTLGQGSEVLTYSQSDAQRDKSGRPSGRFSAERPERSVSTLKIQRTEQGDSAVYLCASSSSTGGRQPQHFGDGTRLSIL.

This chain links TRBV14 with TRBJ2-1; 11 nucleotides align to TRBD1. In germline, CDR1 is SGHDN, CDR2 FVKESK. The CDR3 is 17 amino acids. V lost 0 bases to trimming and J lost 3 bases; unmatched junction nucleotides: 4. CDR3 residues: CASSQDIGTGGYNEQFF. Here the CDR3 DNA reads TGTGCCAGCAGCCAAGATATAGGGACAGGGGGCTACAATGAGCAGTTCTTC.

The genes are TRBV25-1 and TRBJ1-2; TRBD1 agrees at 7 bases. J was trimmed by 6 bases and V by 3 bases; bases with no gene match: 10. CDR3 length equals 15 residues. CDR1 MGHDK and CDR2 SYGVNS come from the germline V gene. CDR3 DNA: TGTGCCAGCAGTGAGGGCGAGGGGGCTATCGATGGCTACACCTTC. Its translation is CASSEGEGAIDGYTF.

The rearrangement uses TRBV6-1 and TRBJ2-1, with a possible D match to TRBD2 (5 bases). The CDR3 length is 13 residues. Germline CDR1 reads MNHNS; CDR2 reads SASEGT. Trimming removed 6 bases from V and 4 bases from J, with 10 bases in between. The CDR3 DNA sequence: TGTGCCAGCAGGGGAGTAACATACAATGAGCAGTTCTTC. Translated, it gives CASRGVTYNEQFF.

This clone showed up just once. This sequence joins TRBV5-1 and TRBJ2-3, with D possibly TRBD1 on 6 matching bases. The germline V gene encodes CDR1 SGHRS and CDR2 YFSETQ. V was pared by 4 bases and J by 0 bases, with 12 bases between. The CDR3 totals 15 residues. CDR3 region: CASSATGPSTDTQYF. The CDR3 coding sequence is TGCGCCAGCAGCGCTACAGGGCCTAGCACAGATACGCAGTATTTT. Complete variable domain (other parts from reference TRBV5-1 and TRBJ2-3): KAGVTQTPRYLIKTRGQQVTLSCSPISGHRSVSWYQQTPGQGLQFLFEYFSETQRNKGNFPGRFSGRQFSNSRSEMNVSTLELGDSALYLCASSATGPSTDTQYFGPGTRLTVL.

The chain carries TRBV15 and TRBJ2-7; D is ambiguous. The germline gives CDR1 LNHNV, CDR2 YYDKDF (reference sequence). V gave up 3 bases and J gave up 6 bases, with 15 bases separating them. CDR3 length equals 14 residues. The CDR3 loop reads CATSSTTTLREQYF. The CDR3 DNA reads TGTGCCACCAGCAGCACGACGACTCTCCGCGAGCAGTACTTC.

This rearrangement joins TRBV19 to TRBJ1-2, with no clear D. Germline V gene lookup returns CDR1 LNHDA and CDR2 SQIVND (reference sequence). The CDR3 covers 15 residues. V was pared by 3 bases and J by 1 base, with 12 bases between. CDR3 sequence (DNA): TGTGCCAGTAGTATGACTGTTGGGTATAACTATGGCTACACCTTC. Residues: CASSMTVGYNYGYTF.

This chain links TRBV7-2 with TRBJ1-2; TRBD1 is a possible D gene (6 bases). From germline, CDR1 is SGHTA and CDR2 FQGNSA. Trimming shortened V by 5 bases and J by 8 bases, and 15 bases separated the two germline ends. This CDR3 contains 13 residues. The CDR3 loop is CASSPRGREGYTF. The CDR3, as DNA: TGTGCCAGCAGCCCACGGGGGCGGGAGGGCTACACCTTC.